The sequence of this TCR beta chain was determined in a study of regulatory dendritic cells for organ transplantation (TCRdb year 2017). With regard to the full study: Monocytes were cultured with vitamin D3 on days 0 and 4 and with IL-10 on day 4 to generate regulatory dendritic cells. To evaluate the response of the DCs to a potent maturation-inducing agent, LPS was added to DC cultures on day 6. Before and after allostimulation with regulatory or mature dendritic cells, TCRbeta repertoires were sequenced from sorted naive and memory CD4+ and CD8+ T cells.

On this clone: Its antigen specificity is not known. The input lacks base qualities; no much larger clone sits a single base away.

CDR3 length: 15 amino acids, cysteine to phenylalanine. The entry retains the CDR3 DNA only, 45 bases that are in frame from base 1. CDR1 and CDR2 (SGHTA, FQGTGA) derive from the germline V gene. For this chain, trimming is 5 bases at the V end and 4 bases at the J end, and the number of junction bases without a gene match is 8. A multiplexed two-step PCR with Vbeta-specific forward primers and Jbeta-specific reverse primers was used to amplify the TCRbeta CDR3 regions. Through the immunoSEQ service, TCRbeta libraries were sequenced on an Illumina instrument. On the authors' methods: V, D and J genes were assigned using IMGT annotation, and counts were corrected for multiplex PCR bias using synthetic CDR3 analogues. Repertoire clonality was computed in the immunoSEQ Analyzer as one minus normalized Shannon entropy. Clonal expansion was defined using Fisher's exact test with Benjamini-Hochberg false discovery rate control and a two-tailed threshold of P<0.01. Entries here come from immuneACCESS through TCRdb and include only in-frame sequences with V and J called. Some clones fail to appear in such tables; in the studies checked, an unresolved V gene covers under half of the shortfall, and the cause of the remainder is unknown. That table supplies the V and J calls and clone size; D and trimming were determined from the DNA. The sample yields some 7,800 clones; less than 75% were counted once. The top ten clones comprise 3.7% of the sample.

Sorted T cell subsets were CFSE-labeled and co-cultured for roughly five days with allogeneic regulatory or mature dendritic cells at a 1:10 DC:T ratio. FACS was used to sort CD4+ or CD8+ cells into naive T cells (CD45RA+) and memory T cells (CD45RO+). The T cells used for TCR sequencing were obtained from two healthy control subjects. Genomic DNA was extracted with the Qiagen DNeasy Blood & Tissue Kit. The investigation overall reported the following: The repertoires of naive CD4+ and CD8+ T cells were highly diverse, while memory cell repertoires were less diverse, with memory CD8+ cells being the most oligoclonal. Only a couple of subjects were sequenced, and considerable between-individual heterogeneity in the alloreactive memory CD8+ T cell pool was noted by the authors. Among the resting subsets, memory CD8+ T cells contained the most alloreactive TCR clonotypes. In both subjects, allostimulation led to expansion of memory CD8+ clones, although regulatory dendritic cells appeared to cause more limited expansion than mature dendritic cells did.

The sequenced sample consisted of memory CD4+ T cells from blood cultured with dendritic cells. Interpreted using the paper, the cell subset or site label stands for: CD45RO+ memory T cells. This chain joins TRBV7-3 to TRBJ2-7, and 10 bases in between align with TRBD1. The TCR comes from a human donor in good health. The CDR3 amino acid sequence is: CASSLVGQGMYEQYF. The nucleotide sequence is given as TGTGCCAGCAGCCTAGTGGGACAGGGGATGTACGAGCAGTACTTC.